This TCR beta chain comes out of a study of blood T cell repertoires in COVID-19. Repertoires were generated with immunoSEQ multiplex PCR, while TCRdb's copy carries only in-frame clones and drops some. In the table there are about 210,000 clones, about 84% of which are singletons. The V and J ends lost 3 bases and 7 bases respectively, with 13 bases between them. CDR1 is MNHEY, CDR2 SVGAGI, per germline. CDR3 length equals 14 residues. The chain carries TRBV6-5 and TRBJ1-3; a weak D match, TRBD1 (5 bases). Sequencing input: PBMCs or T cells enriched from blood (not recorded which). The clonotype comes from a young man with acute COVID-19. CDR3 in amino acids: CASSYKDSGNTIYF. For the CDR3, the DNA is TGTGCCAGCAGTTATAAAGACAGCGGGAACACCATATATTTT.